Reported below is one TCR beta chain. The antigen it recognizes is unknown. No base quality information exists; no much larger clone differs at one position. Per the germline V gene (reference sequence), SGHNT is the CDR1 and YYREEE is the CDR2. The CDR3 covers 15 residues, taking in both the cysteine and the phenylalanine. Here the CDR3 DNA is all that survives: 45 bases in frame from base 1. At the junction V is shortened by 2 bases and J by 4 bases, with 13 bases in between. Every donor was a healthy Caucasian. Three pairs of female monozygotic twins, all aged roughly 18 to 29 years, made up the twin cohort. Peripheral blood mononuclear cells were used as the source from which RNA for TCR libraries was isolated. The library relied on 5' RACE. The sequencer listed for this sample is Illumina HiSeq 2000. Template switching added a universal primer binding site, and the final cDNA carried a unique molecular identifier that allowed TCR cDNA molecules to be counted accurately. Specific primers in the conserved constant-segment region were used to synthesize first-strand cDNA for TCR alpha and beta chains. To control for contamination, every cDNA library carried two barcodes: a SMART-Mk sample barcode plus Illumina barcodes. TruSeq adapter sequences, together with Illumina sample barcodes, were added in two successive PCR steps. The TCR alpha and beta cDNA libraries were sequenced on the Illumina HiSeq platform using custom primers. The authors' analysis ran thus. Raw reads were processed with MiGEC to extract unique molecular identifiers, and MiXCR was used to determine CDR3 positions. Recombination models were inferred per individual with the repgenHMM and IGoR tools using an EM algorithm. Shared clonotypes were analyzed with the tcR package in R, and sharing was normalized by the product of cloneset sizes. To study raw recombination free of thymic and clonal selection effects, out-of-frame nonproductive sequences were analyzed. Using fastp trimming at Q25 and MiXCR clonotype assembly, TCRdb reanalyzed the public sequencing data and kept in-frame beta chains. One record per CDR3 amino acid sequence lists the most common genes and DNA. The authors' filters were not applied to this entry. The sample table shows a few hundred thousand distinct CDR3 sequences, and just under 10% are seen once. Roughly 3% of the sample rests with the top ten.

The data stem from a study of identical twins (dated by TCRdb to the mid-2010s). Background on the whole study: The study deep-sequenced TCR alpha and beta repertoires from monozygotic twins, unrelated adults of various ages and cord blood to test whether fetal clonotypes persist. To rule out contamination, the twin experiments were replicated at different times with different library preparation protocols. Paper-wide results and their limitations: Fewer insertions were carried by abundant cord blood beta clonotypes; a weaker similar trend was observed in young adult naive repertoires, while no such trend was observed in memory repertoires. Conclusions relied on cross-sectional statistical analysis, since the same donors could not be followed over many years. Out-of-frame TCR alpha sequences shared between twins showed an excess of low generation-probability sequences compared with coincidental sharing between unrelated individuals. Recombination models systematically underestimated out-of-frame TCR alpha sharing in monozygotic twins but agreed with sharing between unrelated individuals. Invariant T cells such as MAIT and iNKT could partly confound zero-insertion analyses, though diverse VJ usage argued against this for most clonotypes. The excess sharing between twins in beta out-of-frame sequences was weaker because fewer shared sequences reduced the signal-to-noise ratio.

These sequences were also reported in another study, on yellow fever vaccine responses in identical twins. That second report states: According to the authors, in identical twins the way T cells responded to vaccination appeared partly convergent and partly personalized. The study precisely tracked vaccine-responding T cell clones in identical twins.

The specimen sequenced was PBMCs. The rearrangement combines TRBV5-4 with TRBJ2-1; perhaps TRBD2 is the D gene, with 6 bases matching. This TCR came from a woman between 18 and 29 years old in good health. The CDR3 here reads CASSFPRDQYNEQFF. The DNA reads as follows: TGTGCCAGCAGCTTCCCGCGGGATCAATACAATGAGCAGTTCTTC.